One sample yielded the 15 T cell receptor beta chains listed below, sequenced in a study of blood T cell repertoires in COVID-19. The data were produced by immunoSEQ multiplex PCR, yet TCRdb's version contains in-frame clones alone and is incomplete. The table lists under 140,000 clones, more than 65% of them singletons. Sequenced input: peripheral blood. The source is an elderly woman with acute or convalescent COVID-19.

The gene calls are TRBV19 and TRBJ1-5; TRBD1 matches 8 bases. This CDR3 has 15 amino acids. The germline V gene has CDR1 LNHDA and CDR2 SQIVND (reference sequence). V shed 3 bases, J shed 3 bases, and the junction held 4 bases outside the gene matches. The CDR3 bases are TGTGCCAGTAGTATCGACAGGGGAAACAATCAGCCCCAGCATTTT. Its translation: CASSIDRGNNQPQHF.

The chain links TRBV19 to TRBJ1-1; tentative D call: TRBD1 (5 bases). Germline CDR1 reads LNHDA; CDR2 reads SQIVND (reference sequence). CDR3 size: 14 residues. V gave up 4 bases and J gave up 4 bases, with 13 bases separating them. Here the CDR3 DNA reads TGTGCCAGTAGTACTCCCGGGGGGGGCACTGAAGCTTTCTTT. It encodes CASSTPGGGTEAFF.

The V gene is TRBV5-6, the J gene TRBJ2-1, with 9 bases matching TRBD1. With V trimmed by 0 bases and J by 10 bases, 5 bases remained unmatched. Looked up from germline, CDR1 is SGHDT and CDR2 is YYEEEE. The CDR3 is made up of 14 amino acids. CDR3 region: CASSLGDRAREQFF. The CDR3 DNA reads as TGTGCCAGCAGCTTGGGGGACAGGGCGAGGGAGCAGTTCTTC.

The gene calls are TRBV10-3 and TRBJ1-2, with D tentatively TRBD1 (6 bases). V was shortened by 3 bases and J by 3 bases, with 26 bases between the two germline ends. The CDR3 has 19 residues. Germline CDR1 ENHRY, CDR2 SYGVKD. The CDR3 spells CAISESVSWGQKRHYGYTF. The CDR3 coding sequence is TGTGCCATCAGTGAATCGGTATCGTGGGGACAAAAGAGGCACTATGGCTACACCTTC.

The chain employs TRBV18 and TRBJ1-3; D possibly corresponds to TRBD1 (5 bases). Germline-derived CDR1 and CDR2 are KGHSH and LQKENI. Trimming cost V 5 bases and J 0 bases, with 11 bases left between them. CDR3 size: 15 residues. CDR3 bases: TGTGCCAGCTCATCAAGCGGGGGCTCTGGAAACACCATATATTTT. This sequence encodes CASSSSGGSGNTIYF.

This clone occurred once. The rearrangement links TRBV6-5 to TRBJ1-2, with D possibly matching TRBD1 (5 bases). V was cut by 4 bases and J by 3 bases, with 9 bases left in between. CDR3 size: 13 residues. Germline V CDR1 and CDR2: MNHEY, SVGAGI. The CDR3 here is CASSLAGHYGYTF. Here the CDR3 DNA reads TGTGCCAGCAGTTTGGCAGGGCACTATGGCTACACCTTC.

This chain links TRBV19 with TRBJ1-5, with a weak D call TRBD1 (6 bases). Germline-derived CDR1 and CDR2 are LNHDA and SQIVND (reference sequence). The CDR3 is made up of 13 amino acids. The V end lost 5 bases, the J end lost 6 bases, and 11 bases lay between the germline ends. CDR3 coding DNA: TGTGCCAGTAGTCCCGGGACAAGTCAGCCCCAGCATTTT. It yields the protein CASSPGTSQPQHF. Filled out from reference TRBV19 and TRBJ1-5, the complete variable domain reads DGGITQSPKYLFRKEGQNVTLSCEQNLNHDAMYWYRQDPGQGLRLIYYSQIVNDFQKGDIAEGYSVSREKKESFPLTVTSAQKNPTAFYLCASSPGTSQPQHFGDGTRLSIL.

This clone was seen a handful of times. This chain uses TRBV5-1 with TRBJ1-5; 10 bases fit TRBD1. Losses at the gene ends were 0 bases for V and 6 bases for J; bases not matched to a gene: 0. Germline loops: CDR1 SGHRS, CDR2 YFSETQ. The CDR3 runs 14 residues. Here the CDR3 reads CASSLGTGGQPQHF. CDR3 nucleotide sequence: TGCGCCAGCAGCTTGGGGACAGGGGGTCAGCCCCAGCATTTT.

The gene calls are TRBV7-2 and TRBJ1-5, with D possibly being TRBD1 (5 bases). This CDR3 comprises 14 residues. V was pared by 5 bases and J by 0 bases, with 8 bases between. CDR1 and CDR2 from the germline V gene are SGHTA and FQGNSA. The CDR3, as DNA: TGTGCCAGCAGCACGGGGGTTAGCAATCAGCCCCAGCATTTT. Translating gives CASSTGVSNQPQHF.

This clone was detected many times. V and J are TRBV5-1 and TRBJ2-7; TRBD2 agrees at 13 bases. The ends lost 0 bases at V and 5 bases at J; junction bases unmatched: 8. CDR3 length: 17 residues. Germline V gene data show CDR1 as SGHRS and CDR2 as YFSETQ. Here the CDR3 DNA reads TGCGCCAGCAGCTTGGCCCCAGGACTAGCGGGAGTGCACGAGCAGTACTTC. Protein sequence: CASSLAPGLAGVHEQYF.

This clone appeared a few times. The chain carries TRBV3-1 (or the pseudogene TRBV3-2) and TRBJ2-7, with 7 positions matching TRBD1. V lost 0 bases to trimming and J lost 3 bases; unmatched junction nucleotides: 5. The V gene's germline CDR1 is LGHDT and CDR2 YNNKEL (reference sequence). CDR3 length: 15 residues. The DNA of the CDR3 is TGTGCCAGCAGCCAAGATCTGGGACAGTACTACGAGCAGTACTTC. This sequence encodes CASSQDLGQYYEQYF.

This clone was found many times. The chain joins TRBV6-4 to TRBJ2-3; D ambiguous. This CDR3 comprises 15 residues. The germline gives CDR1 MRHNA, CDR2 SNTAGT. V was clipped by 6 bases and J by 1 base, with 14 bases between them. The CDR3 sequence: CASSAAGGGTDTQYF. Written as DNA, the CDR3 is TGTGCCAGCAGCGCCGCCGGTGGAGGCACAGATACGCAGTATTTT.

This sequence joins TRBV10-1 and TRBJ2-5, with D hard to call. The length of the CDR3 is 13 residues. The ends were cut back, 0 bases at V and 7 bases at J, with 9 bases in the middle. Looked up from germline, CDR1 is WNHNN and CDR2 is SYGVQD (reference sequence). The CDR3 protein is CASSESLTGTQYF. CDR3 bases: TGCGCCAGCAGTGAGTCATTAACGGGGACCCAGTACTTC.

V gene TRBV3-1 (or the pseudogene TRBV3-2) combines with J gene TRBJ2-7, with TRBD1 as a possible D gene (6 bases). Trimming pared 1 base from V and 6 bases from J, leaving 13 bases between. CDR3 length equals 14 residues. The V gene's germline CDR1 is LGHDT and CDR2 YNNKEL (reference sequence). CDR3 sequence: CASSQAVGRGEQYF. In DNA, the CDR3 is TGTGCCAGCAGCCAAGCCGTCGGCAGGGGCGAGCAGTACTTC.

The genes are TRBV2 and TRBJ1-2; TRBD1 matches 7 bases. This CDR3 spans 16 amino acids. With 7 bases clipped from V and 0 bases from J, the junction kept 11 bases outside the gene matches. The germline V gene encodes CDR1 SNHLY and CDR2 FYNNEI. CDR3 bases: TGTGCCAGCAAGGCCCCCGACAGGGACTCTAACTATGGCTACACCTTC. Translated: CASKAPDRDSNYGYTF.